The rows below give T cell receptor beta chains drawn from one sample of a study of control samples from healthy donors and cancer patients. The protocol was immunoSEQ multiplex PCR, while the TCRdb copy is restricted to in-frame clones and leaves out a portion. The sample yields some 87,000 clones, 91% seen once. Source material: blood. All receptors derive from a man aged 25 to 40 in good health. The CDR3 runs from the conserved cysteine through the conserved F or W. D genes are given only for firm matches. Clone size is shown for a subset of rows, as once, few, many or a class of expanded clone.

clone size: .
J gene: TRBJ1-1
V gene: TRBV7-2
D gene: .
CDR3 protein: CASSLFQGMGTEAFF
CDR3 DNA: TGTGCCAGCAGCTTGTTTCAGGGAATGGGAACTGAAGCTTTCTTT

clone size: once
J gene: TRBJ1-6
V gene: TRBV27
D gene: .
CDR3 protein: CAIGTGERALHF
CDR3 DNA: TGTGCCATAGGGACCGGGGAAAGGGCCCTCCACTTT

clone size: .
J gene: TRBJ2-7
V gene: TRBV5-1
D gene: .
CDR3 protein: CASSDSLYEQYF
CDR3 DNA: TGCGCCAGCTCGGACAGCCTCTACGAGCAGTACTTC

clone size: once
J gene: TRBJ2-3
V gene: TRBV5-4
D gene: .
CDR3 protein: CASSFGGDTDTQYF
CDR3 DNA: TGTGCCAGCAGCTTTGGTGGGGACACAGATACGCAGTATTTT

clone size: .
J gene: TRBJ1-2
V gene: TRBV3-1/TRBV3-2
D gene: .
CDR3 protein: CASSHLKGGDYGYTF
CDR3 DNA: TGTGCCAGCAGCCATTTAAAGGGGGGGGACTATGGCTACACCTTC

clone size: .
J gene: TRBJ2-7
V gene: TRBV7-9
D gene: TRBD1
CDR3 protein: CASSPRTGQIYEQYF
CDR3 DNA: TGTGCCAGCAGCCCCCGGACAGGTCAGATCTACGAGCAGTACTTC

clone size: .
J gene: TRBJ1-2
V gene: TRBV3-1/TRBV3-2
D gene: .
CDR3 protein: CASSQETARVGGYTF
CDR3 DNA: TGTGCCAGCAGCCAAGAAACGGCTAGGGTTGGTGGCTACACCTTC

clone size: few
J gene: TRBJ1-2
V gene: TRBV2
D gene: .
CDR3 protein: CASTFGIPGYGYTF
CDR3 DNA: TGTGCCAGCACCTTTGGGATACCTGGCTATGGCTACACCTTC

clone size: .
J gene: TRBJ1-1
V gene: TRBV27
D gene: .
CDR3 protein: CASRRLTEAFF
CDR3 DNA: TGTGCCAGCAGGAGACTCACTGAAGCTTTCTTT

clone size: .
J gene: TRBJ2-7
V gene: TRBV27
D gene: .
CDR3 protein: CASSYKPSVYEQYF
CDR3 DNA: TGTGCCAGCAGTTACAAACCTAGCGTCTACGAGCAGTACTTC

clone size: few
J gene: TRBJ1-6
V gene: TRBV10-3
D gene: .
CDR3 protein: CAISGVGSLPLHF
CDR3 DNA: TGTGCCATCAGTGGAGTCGGCAGCCTCCCCCTCCACTTT

clone size: .
J gene: TRBJ1-1
V gene: TRBV24-1
D gene: .
CDR3 protein: CATSDAQGGTEAFF
CDR3 DNA: TGTGCCACCAGTGATGCTCAGGGAGGAACTGAAGCTTTCTTT

clone size: .
J gene: TRBJ1-6
V gene: TRBV4-2
D gene: TRBD1
CDR3 protein: CASSTFSGTGVLPPLHF
CDR3 DNA: TGTGCCAGCAGCACCTTTTCCGGGACAGGGGTTCTCCCACCCCTCCACTTT

clone size: .
J gene: TRBJ2-6
V gene: TRBV19
D gene: .
CDR3 protein: CASNEVSSGANVLTF
CDR3 DNA: TGTGCCAGTAACGAGGTTAGCTCTGGGGCCAACGTCCTGACTTTC

clone size: .
J gene: TRBJ2-7
V gene: TRBV14
D gene: .
CDR3 protein: CASSQGGYEQYF
CDR3 DNA: TGTGCCAGCAGCCAAGGGGGGTACGAGCAGTACTTC